The 12 T cell receptor beta chains below all came from one sample that was sequenced in a study of T cells in Graves' hyperthyroidism and ophthalmopathy. The source material, RNA transcripts, was used to amplify TCR beta CDR3 regions. First-round RT-PCR targeting the TCR CDR3 was performed with the HTBI primer set. In TCRdb, the multiplex PCR reads were re-called with MiXCR into one record per CDR3 protein. The table shows under 750,000 distinct CDR3 sequences, with around 20% occurring only once. The sample was blood. These receptor sequences come from a woman in her forties or fifties with Graves' hyperthyroidism that later progressed to Graves' ophthalmopathy.

This clonotype was counted many times. The V gene is TRBV2, the J gene TRBJ2-1, with a possible D match to TRBD1 (5 bases). The CDR3 length is 14 residues. Germline V gene sequence: CDR1 SNHLY, CDR2 FYNNEI. V lost 2 bases, J lost 4 bases, and 9 bases lay in between. The CDR3 sequence: CASSEQGAYNEQFF. CDR3 sequence (DNA): TGTGCCAGCAGTGAACAGGGCGCATACAATGAGCAGTTCTTC.

Ten or more counts support this clonotype. J is TRBJ1-1 and V is TRBV7-8, with 10 bases fitting TRBD1. After removal of 1 base from V and 8 bases from J, the junction contained 10 bases not matched to a gene. The V gene's germline CDR1 is SGHVS and CDR2 FQNEAQ. CDR3 size: 16 residues. CDR3 residues: CASSLGDRGRLNEAFF. The CDR3 region has the DNA TGTGCCAGCAGCTTAGGCGACAGGGGGCGTTTAAACGAAGCTTTCTTT.

The J gene is TRBJ1-2, the V gene TRBV3-1, with 10 nucleotides matching TRBD1. CDR1 and CDR2 (germline): LGHDT, YNNKEL (reference sequence). The junction had 4 bases not matched to a gene; V was cut back by 4 bases and J by 5 bases. The CDR3 runs to 14 residues. The CDR3 nucleotides read TGTGCCAGCAGCCTCTGGACAGGGGGTTATGGCTACACCTTC. Its translation is CASSLWTGGYGYTF.

This clonotype has more than one count but fewer than ten. The chain carries TRBV20-1 and TRBJ2-2; 7 bases fit TRBD1. CDR1 is DFQATT, CDR2 SNEGSKA, per germline (reference sequence). The trim removed 6 bases at V and 3 bases at J, leaving 13 bases unmatched. The CDR3 is 16 amino acids. CDR3 protein: CSAYTNTGQDTGELFF. The DNA for the CDR3 is TGCAGTGCGTACACCAACACCGGACAGGACACCGGGGAGCTGTTTTTT.

The sample holds many counts of this clonotype. This chain links TRBV20-1 with TRBJ2-7; the match to TRBD1 covers 7 bases. This CDR3 spans 14 amino acids. The germline V gene encodes CDR1 DFQATT and CDR2 SNEGSKA (reference sequence). With V trimmed by 3 bases and J by 4 bases, 9 bases remained unmatched. CDR3 protein: CSASRRDRPYEQYF. In DNA form, the CDR3 reads TGCAGTGCTAGCCGCCGGGACAGACCATACGAGCAGTACTTC.

This clonotype is a singleton in its sample. The junction differs from germline at one of its ends, possibly a read error. The chain combines TRBV5-1 with TRBJ2-2; no firm D call. The V gene's germline CDR1 is SGHRS and CDR2 YFSETQ. CDR3 length: 14 amino acids. CDR3 bases: TGTGCCAGCAGCGTAGGTAGGGTGGTCGGGGAGCTGTTTTTT. This codes for CASSVGRVVGELFF.

In its sample, this clonotype was seen a few times. The junction departs from the called germline gene at one end, perhaps through a read error. The chain is built from TRBV3-1 and TRBJ2-2; D not resolved. This CDR3 has 13 amino acids. Germline values: CDR1 LGHDT, CDR2 YNNKEL (reference sequence). CDR3 protein: CASSQVSTGELFF. CDR3 bases: TGCGCCAGCAGCCAAGTGAGCACCGGGGAGCTGTTTTTT. The entire variable domain, with the rest obtained from reference TRBV3-1 and TRBJ2-2, is as follows: DTAVSQTPKYLVTQMGNDKSIKCEQNLGHDTMYWYKQDSKKFLKIMFSYNNKELIINETVPNRFSPKSPDKAHLNLHINSLELGDSAVYFCASSQVSTGELFFGEGSRLTVL.

This clonotype was counted at least ten times. The chain is built from TRBV7-9 and TRBJ2-3, with 9 bases fitting TRBD2. Germline CDR1 and CDR2: SEHNR and FQNEAQ (reference sequence). The CDR3 sequence is 19 residues long. V was pared by 7 bases and J by 2 bases, with 19 bases of the junction left unmatched. In DNA form, the CDR3 reads TGTGCCAGCATCGCCCTACAATCCGGGACTAGCCTTAACACAGATACGCAGTATTTT. Translating gives CASIALQSGTSLNTDTQYF.

In this sample, this clonotype turned up many times. The chain joins TRBV7-9 to TRBJ2-5; D remains unclear. CDR3 length: 16 residues. V lost 1 base, J lost 4 bases, and 16 bases lay in between. CDR1 and CDR2 from the germline V gene are SEHNR and FQNEAQ (reference sequence). CDR3 sequence (DNA): TGTGCCAGCAGCTTAGTGGGCGGCACGGCTTCAGAGACCCAGTACTTC. This encodes CASSLVGGTASETQYF. Together with reference TRBV7-9 and TRBJ2-5, the CDR3 gives the full variable domain: DTGVSQNPRHKITKRGQNVTFRCDPISEHNRLYWYRQTLGQGPEFLTYFQNEAQLEKSRLLSDRFSAERPKGSFSTLEIQRTEQGDSAMYLCASSLVGGTASETQYFGPGTRLLVL.

Only a few counts were recorded for this clonotype. The chain recombines TRBV12-3 or TRBV12-4 with TRBJ2-2; maybe TRBD2 (6 bases). V lost 3 bases to trimming and J lost 5 bases, with 13 bases between them. The CDR3 totals 15 residues. The CDR3 bases are TGTGCCAGCAGTTTTATCCGGGGGAAAACCGGGGAGCTGTTTTTT. This sequence encodes CASSFIRGKTGELFF.

This clonotype was seen a handful of times. This chain uses TRBV12-3 or TRBV12-4 with TRBJ2-2, with 7 bases identical to TRBD2. This CDR3 has 14 residues. J was trimmed by 3 bases and V by 6 bases; bases with no gene match: 4. The CDR3 coding sequence is TGTGCCAGCAGCTGGACTAGGGACACCGGGGAGCTGTTTTTT. This gives the protein CASSWTRDTGELFF.

Here the CDR3 reads CASSLGQNPPLHF. In DNA form, the CDR3 reads TGCGCCAGCAGCTTGGGACAGAATCCACCCCTCCACTTT. This chain joins TRBV5-1 and TRBJ1-6, with D tentatively TRBD1 (5 bases). Germline assignment: CDR1 SGHRS and CDR2 YFSETQ. V lost 0 bases, J lost 11 bases, and 9 bases lay in between. The CDR3 consists of 13 residues.